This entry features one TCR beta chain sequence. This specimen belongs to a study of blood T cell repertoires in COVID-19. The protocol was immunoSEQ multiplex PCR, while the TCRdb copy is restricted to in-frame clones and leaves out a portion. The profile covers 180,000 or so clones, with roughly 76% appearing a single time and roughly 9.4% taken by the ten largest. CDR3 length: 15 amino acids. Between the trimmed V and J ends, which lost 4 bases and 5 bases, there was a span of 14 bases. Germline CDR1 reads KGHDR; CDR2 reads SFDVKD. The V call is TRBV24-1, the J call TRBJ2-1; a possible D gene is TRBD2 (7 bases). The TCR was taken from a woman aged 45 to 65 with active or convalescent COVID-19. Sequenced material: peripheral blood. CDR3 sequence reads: CATSERTRGNNEQFF. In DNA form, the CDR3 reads TGTGCCACCAGTGAAAGGACTAGGGGGAACAATGAGCAGTTCTTC.